The 22 T cell receptor beta chains in this list originate from one sample, sequenced in a study of monozygotic twins with inflammatory bowel disease. TCRdb reprocessed the 5' RACE reads and reports one entry per CDR3 protein, with no DNA. The sample totals 350,000 to 500,000 distinct CDR3 sequences; its top ten clones hold about 2.3%. Sequencing was done on a sample of blood. These receptors originate from a human donor with ulcerative colitis or Crohn's disease, or a healthy co-twin of an affected twin (not recorded which).

The chain is built from TRBV6-1 and TRBJ1-1; TCRdb indicates TRBD1, and absent DNA this call remains unverified. The CDR3 loop spans 14 amino acids. The V gene's germline CDR1 is MNHNS and CDR2 SASEGT. CDR3: CATSRSVAGTEAFF.

The genes are TRBV20-1 and TRBJ2-7. CDR3 length: 15 residues. Per germline, CDR1 DFQATT and CDR2 SNEGSKA (reference sequence). The CDR3 reads CSASNIKEASYEQYF.

The chain is built from TRBV5-1 and TRBJ2-7. The germline V gene has CDR1 SGHRS and CDR2 YFSETQ. This CDR3 is built from 15 residues. The CDR3 loop reads CASSLAGLGTYEQYF.

V and J are TRBV28 and TRBJ2-1; TCRdb reports TRBD1, a call that lacks DNA to check it against. Germline loops: CDR1 MDHEN, CDR2 SYDVKM. The CDR3 is 15 amino acids. The CDR3 sequence: CARTPSTGRYNEQFF.

CDR3 sequence: CASSSVPGQGPGYNEQFF. The V and J genes are TRBV5-6 and TRBJ2-1; the TCRdb D gene call, TRBD1, has no DNA to confirm it. Germline V gene data show CDR1 as SGHDT and CDR2 as YYEEEE. The CDR3 extends over 18 amino acids. The whole variable domain, remainder taken from reference TRBV5-6 and TRBJ2-1, is DAGVTQSPTHLIKTRGQQVTLRCSPKSGHDTVSWYQQALGQGPQFIFQYYEEEERQRGNFPDRFSGHQFPNYSSELNVNALLLGDSALYLCASSSVPGQGPGYNEQFFGPGTRLTVL.

The V gene is TRBV15, the J gene TRBJ2-7. The V gene's germline CDR1 is LNHNV and CDR2 YYDKDF (reference sequence). This CDR3 has 13 amino acids. CDR3 in amino acids: CATSRVTAYEQYF.

The V and J genes are TRBV9 and TRBJ1-5; as DNA is missing, the TRBD1 call by TCRdb cannot be tested. The CDR3 contains 14 residues. The germline V gene has CDR1 SGDLS and CDR2 YYNGEE. CDR3 region: CASSVTGSNQPQHF.

The chain carries TRBV29-1 and TRBJ2-7; TCRdb's D call of TRBD2 is untestable without DNA. This CDR3 region has 15 residues. Germline V lookup: CDR1 SQVTM, CDR2 ANQGSEA. The CDR3 here is CSADLLAGGTYEQYF.

This sequence joins TRBV20-1 and TRBJ2-1. Per the germline V gene, CDR1 is DFQATT and CDR2 is SNEGSKA (reference sequence). The CDR3 has 14 amino acids. This chain's CDR3 is CSASTGGSYNEQFF.

V and J are TRBV12-3 or TRBV12-4 and TRBJ2-7. The CDR3 is 15 residues long. The CDR3 loop is CASSFSDRTPYEQYF.

The chain recombines TRBV7-3 with TRBJ2-5. Per the germline V gene, CDR1 is SGHTA and CDR2 is FQGTGA. CDR3 length equals 13 residues. The CDR3 loop reads CASSRLQQETQYF.

V is TRBV11-3 and J is TRBJ1-5; TCRdb's D call, TRBD1, is unchecked because there is no DNA. The CDR3 sequence is 16 residues long. Germline V gene sequence: CDR1 SGHNT, CDR2 YENEEA. The CDR3 loop reads CASSPGTGDGNQPQHF.

The CDR3: CASHISGLEAFF. The V call is TRBV6-1, the J call TRBJ1-1. This CDR3 contains 12 residues. Germline CDR1 and CDR2: MNHNS and SASEGT.

The rearrangement joins TRBV7-2 to TRBJ2-7; TCRdb proposes TRBD1, but this gene call is untestable without DNA. This CDR3 is built from 15 residues. Germline V gives CDR1 SGHTA, CDR2 FQGNSA. The CDR3 protein is CASRRGTGGLYEQYF.

This chain links TRBV5-1 with TRBJ2-3. The CDR3 loop spans 14 amino acids. Germline V gives CDR1 SGHRS, CDR2 YFSETQ. CDR3 residues: CASSLEKQADTQYF.

This CDR3 reads CASSLTGGGVQTHYF. This chain uses TRBV28 with TRBJ2-5; TCRdb names TRBD1, which stays unverified in the absence of DNA. Germline assignment: CDR1 MDHEN and CDR2 SYDVKM. The CDR3 has 15 amino acids.

The chain carries TRBV2 and TRBJ1-1; TCRdb outputs TRBD1, but without DNA this stays unchecked. The CDR3 runs 16 residues. Germline V gene sequence: CDR1 SNHLY, CDR2 FYNNEI. The CDR3 region is CASSIGAFLISTEAFF.

V gene TRBV11-2 combines with J gene TRBJ1-1. The CDR3 covers 13 residues. The germline gives CDR1 SGHAT, CDR2 FQNNGV. The CDR3 spells CASSPRRDTEAFF.

The CDR3: CASSQETFPGRDYREKLFF. V usage is TRBV4-3 and J usage is TRBJ1-4. The germline gives CDR1 LGHNA, CDR2 YSLEER. The CDR3 extends over 19 amino acids.

The V and J genes are TRBV7-8 and TRBJ2-5; there is no DNA to check the TCRdb D call of TRBD2. The CDR3 covers 17 residues. Germline V gives CDR1 SGHVS, CDR2 FQNEAQ. CDR3 sequence reads: CASSLFGLAGGKETQYF.

The chain is built from TRBV7-6 and TRBJ1-5. CDR3 length: 15 amino acids. Germline V gives CDR1 SGHVS, CDR2 FNYEAQ. The CDR3 is CASSLTPGGNQPQHF.

The chain carries TRBV20-1 and TRBJ2-6; with no DNA, the TCRdb D assignment of TRBD1 cannot be verified. CDR1 DFQATT and CDR2 SNEGSKA come from the germline V gene (reference sequence). This CDR3 has 15 residues. CDR3 loop: CSASTVGTGANVLTF.